This is a list of T cell receptor beta chains from one sample in a study of cytomegalovirus exposure and HLA in healthy donors. Measured with immunoSEQ multiplex PCR; TCRdb has only the in-frame clones, and not every one. The profile shows 180,000 or so clones, roughly 90% of them singletons. Material: PBMCs. These receptors were taken from a woman aged 25-40 years in good health and CMV-seronegative. The CDR3 runs from the conserved cysteine through the conserved F or W. The order of the fields is V gene, J gene, D gene, clone size, CDR3 protein, CDR3 DNA. D genes are given only for firm matches. Size tells how often a clone was seen (once, few, many) or the class of an expanded clone, and some rows leave it out.

V: TRBV29-1
J: TRBJ1-2
D: TRBD1
size: .
CDR3: CSAGDRANYGYTF
DNA: TGCAGCGCCGGGGACAGGGCGAACTATGGCTACACCTTC

V: TRBV7-2
J: TRBJ2-2
D: .
size: once
CDR3: CASSLLGGGELFF
DNA: TGTGCCAGCAGCTTACTAGGAGGCGGGGAGCTGTTTTTT

V: TRBV2
J: TRBJ2-3
D: .
size: .
CDR3: CASSEAGAASTDTQYF
DNA: TGTGCCAGCAGTGAAGCGGGGGCTGCTAGCACAGATACGCAGTATTTT

V: TRBV25-1
J: TRBJ2-2
D: TRBD1
size: .
CDR3: CASRGGDRGYTGELFF
DNA: TGTGCCAGCAGGGGTGGGGACAGGGGTTACACCGGGGAGCTGTTTTTT

V: TRBV5-1
J: TRBJ2-1
D: .
size: .
CDR3: CASSLVPGNEQFF
DNA: TGCGCCAGCAGCTTGGTCCCCGGGAATGAGCAGTTCTTC

V: TRBV6-6
J: TRBJ1-1
D: .
size: few
CDR3: CASSSTSRVSDTEAFF
DNA: TGTGCCAGCAGTTCAACTTCCAGGGTTTCGGACACTGAAGCTTTCTTT

V: TRBV19
J: TRBJ2-1
D: .
size: .
CDR3: CASSLNSGTSWDNEQFF
DNA: TGTGCCAGTAGTCTAAACTCCGGGACTTCTTGGGACAATGAGCAGTTCTTC

V: TRBV18
J: TRBJ2-1
D: TRBD2
size: .
CDR3: CASSPLSGGGSSYNEQFF
DNA: TGTGCCAGCTCACCGCTTAGCGGGGGGGGGAGCTCCTACAATGAGCAGTTCTTC

V: TRBV5-1
J: TRBJ2-2
D: TRBD1
size: .
CDR3: CASSLGTGTYTGELFF
DNA: TGCGCCAGCAGCTTGGGGACAGGAACGTACACCGGGGAGCTGTTTTTT

V: TRBV28
J: TRBJ1-1
D: .
size: .
CDR3: CASSFSQGWTEAFF
DNA: TGTGCCAGCAGTTTTTCACAGGGATGGACTGAAGCTTTCTTT

V: TRBV7-2
J: TRBJ2-3
D: TRBD1
size: .
CDR3: CASTPGQGAGSTDTQYF
DNA: TGTGCCAGCACCCCGGGACAGGGGGCAGGTAGCACAGATACGCAGTATTTT

V: TRBV28
J: TRBJ2-1
D: .
size: .
CDR3: CASTNRDANLPYNEQFF
DNA: TGTGCCAGCACGAACAGGGATGCTAACTTGCCGTACAATGAGCAGTTCTTC

V: TRBV28
J: TRBJ1-5
D: TRBD1
size: .
CDR3: CASSSDRQNGLSNQPQHF
DNA: TGTGCCAGCAGTTCGGACAGGCAAAACGGTCTTAGCAATCAGCCCCAGCATTTT

V: TRBV5-1
J: TRBJ2-5
D: TRBD1
size: .
CDR3: CASSRGTAQETQYF
DNA: TGCGCCAGCAGCCGTGGGACAGCCCAAGAGACCCAGTACTTC

V: TRBV18
J: TRBJ2-2
D: .
size: .
CDR3: CASSPLSSGNTGELFF
DNA: TGTGCTAGCTCACCTCTTAGTAGCGGGAACACCGGGGAGCTGTTTTTT

V: TRBV6-5
J: TRBJ2-7
D: TRBD1
size: .
CDR3: CASSYSAGTGGDEQYF
DNA: TGTGCCAGCAGTTACTCGGCTGGGACAGGCGGAGACGAGCAGTACTTC

V: TRBV5-1
J: TRBJ2-5
D: .
size: .
CDR3: CASSLYRAEETQYF
DNA: TGCGCCAGCAGCTTGTACAGGGCTGAAGAGACCCAGTACTTC

V: TRBV6-1
J: TRBJ1-1
D: .
size: few
CDR3: CASSALWRGRTEAFF
DNA: TGTGCCAGCAGTGCCCTATGGCGGGGACGAACTGAAGCTTTCTTT

V: TRBV29-1
J: TRBJ2-1
D: TRBD2
size: .
CDR3: CSVTPQAGVPSEQFF
DNA: TGCAGCGTTACCCCTCAAGCGGGAGTCCCTAGTGAGCAGTTCTTC

V: TRBV15
J: TRBJ2-7
D: .
size: .
CDR3: CATSRFPSLSSYEQYF
DNA: TGTGCCACCAGCAGATTCCCGAGCCTAAGCTCCTACGAGCAGTACTTC

V: TRBV19
J: TRBJ1-5
D: TRBD1
size: .
CDR3: CASSTAGQGVSGQPQHF
DNA: TGTGCCAGTAGTACCGCCGGACAGGGAGTTTCCGGACAGCCCCAGCATTTT

V: TRBV7-9
J: TRBJ2-7
D: TRBD2
size: .
CDR3: CSSSSPGLAFYEQYF
DNA: TGTTCCAGCAGCTCCCCGGGACTAGCTTTCTACGAGCAGTACTTC

V: TRBV4-1
J: TRBJ2-1
D: TRBD2
size: .
CDR3: CASSQESLPSGGYNEQFF
DNA: TGCGCCAGCAGCCAAGAATCTCTCCCCAGCGGGGGTTACAATGAGCAGTTCTTC

V: TRBV7-5
J: TRBJ2-5
D: .
size: once
CDR3: CARSLAGGRQETQYF
DNA: TGTGCCAGAAGCTTAGCGGGGGGGCGACAAGAGACCCAGTACTTC

V: TRBV6-5
J: TRBJ2-3
D: .
size: .
CDR3: CASSYGTPYTDTQYF
DNA: TGTGCCAGCAGTTACGGGACACCCTACACAGATACGCAGTATTTT

V: TRBV7-9
J: TRBJ2-7
D: .
size: once
CDR3: CSSSLAFSYEQYF
DNA: TGTTCCAGCAGCTTAGCCTTCTCCTACGAGCAGTACTTC

V: TRBV25-1
J: TRBJ1-2
D: .
size: .
CDR3: CASSAGYRAGYGYTF
DNA: TGTGCCAGCAGTGCGGGATACAGGGCCGGCTATGGCTACACCTTC

V: TRBV7-8
J: TRBJ2-1
D: .
size: .
CDR3: CASSLDDFYNEQFF
DNA: TGTGCCAGCAGCTTAGATGACTTCTACAATGAGCAGTTCTTC

V: TRBV6-1
J: TRBJ2-5
D: TRBD2
size: .
CDR3: CASSESGGRETQYF
DNA: TGTGCCAGCAGTGAGTCGGGAGGGAGAGAGACCCAGTACTTC

V: TRBV2
J: TRBJ2-1
D: TRBD2
size: .
CDR3: CATGVASGSRNEQFF
DNA: TGTGCCACCGGAGTGGCTAGCGGGTCGAGAAATGAGCAGTTCTTC

V: TRBV19
J: TRBJ2-5
D: TRBD2
size: .
CDR3: CASSAGGYQETQYF
DNA: TGTGCCAGTAGTGCGGGGGGGTACCAAGAGACCCAGTACTTC

V: TRBV27
J: TRBJ1-2
D: .
size: .
CDR3: CASSSRDTSYGYTF
DNA: TGTGCCAGCAGTAGCCGGGACACAAGCTATGGCTACACCTTC

V: TRBV9
J: TRBJ1-2
D: .
size: .
CDR3: CASSGEQGNRVYTF
DNA: TGTGCCAGCAGCGGGGAACAGGGAAATCGTGTCTACACCTTC

V: TRBV30
J: TRBJ2-3
D: .
size: .
CDR3: CAWSAGTPDTQYF
DNA: TGTGCCTGGAGTGCCGGGACTCCAGATACGCAGTATTTT

V: TRBV13
J: TRBJ2-1
D: TRBD2
size: .
CDR3: CASSTSGGREQFF
DNA: TGTGCCAGCAGTACTAGCGGCGGCCGTGAGCAGTTCTTC

V: TRBV19
J: TRBJ2-1
D: .
size: .
CDR3: CASRDWPNEQFF
DNA: TGTGCCAGTCGGGACTGGCCCAATGAGCAGTTCTTC

V: TRBV28
J: TRBJ1-5
D: TRBD1
size: .
CDR3: CASSPDRASNQPQHF
DNA: TGTGCCAGCAGCCCGGACAGGGCTAGCAATCAGCCCCAGCATTTT

V: TRBV4-2
J: TRBJ2-1
D: TRBD1
size: .
CDR3: CASSQQDRGPYNEQFF
DNA: TGTGCCAGCAGCCAGCAGGACAGGGGGCCCTACAATGAGCAGTTCTTC

V: TRBV27
J: TRBJ2-1
D: TRBD2
size: .
CDR3: CASSFEREFGEQFF
DNA: TGTGCCAGCAGTTTCGAGCGGGAGTTCGGTGAGCAGTTCTTC

V: TRBV5-1
J: TRBJ2-5
D: .
size: .
CDR3: CASSPYGERGETQYF
DNA: TGCGCCAGCAGCCCTTACGGGGAACGGGGAGAGACCCAGTACTTC

V: TRBV6-1
J: TRBJ2-1
D: .
size: once
CDR3: CASSVTGTALPRNEQFF
DNA: TGTGCCAGCAGTGTGACAGGAACCGCCCTGCCTCGCAATGAGCAGTTCTTC

V: TRBV2
J: TRBJ2-3
D: TRBD1
size: .
CDR3: CATIVTQQGTDTQYF
DNA: TGTGCCACCATTGTCACCCAACAGGGGACAGATACGCAGTATTTT

V: TRBV4-1
J: TRBJ2-5
D: .
size: once
CDR3: CASSQVILAETQYF
DNA: TGCGCCAGCAGCCAAGTCATTCTAGCCGAGACCCAGTACTTC